Listed below are T cell receptor beta chains from one sample, sequenced in a study of identical twins. TCRdb reprocessed the 5' RACE reads via MiXCR and lists one record per CDR3 protein. The sample carries roughly 1,500,000 distinct CDR3 sequences, less than 40% recorded once. Material for sequencing was cord blood. These receptors were collected from a newborn girl in good health. CDR3s include the opening cysteine and the closing phenylalanine or tryptophan. D genes are given only for firm matches. Not all rows give a size; the values are once, few, many and, for expanded clones, a class.

CDR3aa: CSAVPGQGLNTEAFF
CDR3nt: TGCAGTGCCGTCCCGGGACAGGGGCTTAACACTGAAGCTTTCTTT
d_gene: TRBD1
j_gene: TRBJ1-1
v_gene: TRBV20-1
abundance: -

CDR3aa: CASRGLALYEQFF
CDR3nt: TGTGCCAGCAGGGGGCTAGCCTTATACGAGCAGTTCTTC
d_gene: -
j_gene: TRBJ2-1
v_gene: TRBV28
abundance: -

CDR3aa: CAIALTRSSYEQYF
CDR3nt: TGTGCCATCGCATTGACTAGGAGCTCCTACGAGCAGTACTTC
d_gene: -
j_gene: TRBJ2-7
v_gene: TRBV10-3
abundance: -

CDR3aa: CSARGGRGPFPFTQYF
CDR3nt: TGCAGTGCTAGAGGCGGGAGGGGGCCTTTTCCCTTTACGCAGTATTTT
d_gene: TRBD2
j_gene: TRBJ2-3
v_gene: TRBV20-1
abundance: -

CDR3aa: CASSLRGGAATNEKLFF
CDR3nt: TGCGCCAGCAGCTTGCGAGGTGGGGCTGCAACTAATGAAAAACTGTTTTTT
d_gene: -
j_gene: TRBJ1-4
v_gene: TRBV5-1
abundance: -

CDR3aa: CASSHLAGGETQYF
CDR3nt: TGTGCCAGCAGCCATCTAGCGGGGGGCGAGACCCAGTACTTC
d_gene: TRBD2
j_gene: TRBJ2-5
v_gene: TRBV6-6
abundance: few

CDR3aa: CASSKWAQGYNEQFF
CDR3nt: TGTGCCAGCAGTAAATGGGCGCAGGGCTACAATGAGCAGTTCTTC
d_gene: -
j_gene: TRBJ2-1
v_gene: TRBV25-1
abundance: -

CDR3aa: CASSRPAKKNIQYF
CDR3nt: TGTGCCAGCAGCCGGCCGGCGAAAAAAAACATTCAGTACTTC
d_gene: -
j_gene: TRBJ2-4
v_gene: TRBV9
abundance: -

CDR3aa: CSARLLAGQETQYF
CDR3nt: TGCAGTGCGCGTCTACTAGCGGGCCAAGAGACCCAGTACTTC
d_gene: TRBD2
j_gene: TRBJ2-5
v_gene: TRBV20-1
abundance: -

CDR3aa: CNCLAGVGELFF
CDR3nt: TGCAACTGCTTAGCGGGAGTCGGGGAGCTGTTTTTT
d_gene: TRBD2
j_gene: TRBJ2-2
v_gene: TRBV20-1
abundance: -

CDR3aa: CASSKDRAGLYQETQYF
CDR3nt: TGTGCCAGCAGCAAAGATAGGGCAGGGCTGTACCAAGAGACCCAGTACTTC
d_gene: -
j_gene: TRBJ2-5
v_gene: TRBV21-1
abundance: few

CDR3aa: CASSQDLRTGSMGYTF
CDR3nt: TGTGCCAGCAGCCAAGATCTCAGGACAGGATCTATGGGCTACACCTTC
d_gene: TRBD1
j_gene: TRBJ1-2
v_gene: TRBV3-1
abundance: -

CDR3aa: CASSLSPRHDYGYTF
CDR3nt: TGTGCCAGCAGCTTATCCCCCAGGCACGACTATGGCTACACCTTC
d_gene: -
j_gene: TRBJ1-2
v_gene: TRBV13
abundance: -

CDR3aa: CSVVGGSKNSYEQYF
CDR3nt: TGCAGTGTGGTCGGGGGTAGCAAAAACTCCTACGAGCAGTACTTC
d_gene: -
j_gene: TRBJ2-7
v_gene: TRBV20-1
abundance: few

CDR3aa: CSAPGLAGGEQFF
CDR3nt: TGCAGCGCCCCGGGACTAGCGGGAGGTGAGCAGTTCTTC
d_gene: TRBD2
j_gene: TRBJ2-1
v_gene: TRBV29-1
abundance: -

CDR3aa: CSARSDGTGSSYEQYF
CDR3nt: TGCAGTGCTAGAAGTGACGGGACAGGAAGCTCCTACGAGCAGTACTTC
d_gene: TRBD1
j_gene: TRBJ2-7
v_gene: TRBV20-1
abundance: -

CDR3aa: CASKLTGTSGSAGGELFF
CDR3nt: TGTGCCAGCAAGTTAACCGGGACTAGCGGGAGTGCCGGCGGGGAGCTGTTTTTT
d_gene: TRBD2
j_gene: TRBJ2-2
v_gene: TRBV6-5
abundance: -

CDR3aa: CASSLTGLAKETQYF
CDR3nt: TGTGCCAGCAGTCTGACGGGACTAGCGAAAGAGACCCAGTACTTC
d_gene: TRBD2
j_gene: TRBJ2-5
v_gene: TRBV25-1
abundance: -

CDR3aa: CATSGTLTYNEQFF
CDR3nt: TGTGCCACCTCCGGGACCCTTACCTACAATGAGCAGTTCTTC
d_gene: -
j_gene: TRBJ2-1
v_gene: TRBV12-3/TRBV12-4
abundance: -

CDR3aa: CASSLWRGKSSTDTQYF
CDR3nt: TGTGCCAGCAGTTTATGGAGGGGGAAGTCTAGCACAGATACGCAGTATTTT
d_gene: -
j_gene: TRBJ2-3
v_gene: TRBV28
abundance: -

CDR3aa: CSASRDYLFYEQYF
CDR3nt: TGCAGTGCTAGCCGGGACTACCTTTTTTACGAGCAGTACTTC
d_gene: TRBD2
j_gene: TRBJ2-7
v_gene: TRBV20-1
abundance: once

CDR3aa: CATSRDLTLSYEQYF
CDR3nt: TGTGCCACCAGCAGAGATTTGACCCTCTCCTACGAGCAGTACTTC
d_gene: -
j_gene: TRBJ2-7
v_gene: TRBV15
abundance: few

CDR3aa: CASSQDPTGTSSYNEQFF
CDR3nt: TGCGCCAGCAGCCAAGACCCGACAGGTACTAGCTCCTACAATGAGCAGTTCTTC
d_gene: -
j_gene: TRBJ2-1
v_gene: TRBV4-1
abundance: few

CDR3aa: CSASSRTGAYQETQYF
CDR3nt: TGCAGTGCTAGTAGTAGAACAGGGGCGTACCAAGAGACCCAGTACTTC
d_gene: TRBD1
j_gene: TRBJ2-5
v_gene: TRBV20-1
abundance: -

CDR3aa: CASSGQKAYGYTF
CDR3nt: TGCGCCAGCAGTGGACAGAAGGCCTATGGCTACACCTTC
d_gene: -
j_gene: TRBJ1-2
v_gene: TRBV10-1
abundance: few

CDR3aa: CASSAEAGVSYTF
CDR3nt: TGTGCCAGCAGCGCCGAAGCAGGGGTGAGCTACACCTTC
d_gene: -
j_gene: TRBJ1-2
v_gene: TRBV9
abundance: -

CDR3aa: CSARGTAVPYF
CDR3nt: TGCAGTGCTAGAGGAACGGCAGTACCGTACTTC
d_gene: -
j_gene: TRBJ2-7
v_gene: TRBV20-1
abundance: -

CDR3aa: CASSLQTHTDTQYF
CDR3nt: TGTGCCAGCAGCCTACAGACACACACAGATACGCAGTATTTT
d_gene: -
j_gene: TRBJ2-3
v_gene: TRBV4-2
abundance: many

CDR3aa: CASSQGDRGSEAFF
CDR3nt: TGTGCCAGCAGCCAAGGAGACAGGGGGTCTGAAGCTTTCTTT
d_gene: TRBD1
j_gene: TRBJ1-1
v_gene: TRBV4-2
abundance: few

CDR3aa: CASSILLTEAFF
CDR3nt: TGTGCCAGCAGTATACTCCTCACTGAAGCTTTCTTT
d_gene: -
j_gene: TRBJ1-1
v_gene: TRBV12-3/TRBV12-4
abundance: -

CDR3aa: CSAREQTPAYEQYF
CDR3nt: TGCAGTGCTCGGGAGCAGACGCCGGCCTACGAGCAGTACTTC
d_gene: -
j_gene: TRBJ2-7
v_gene: TRBV20-1
abundance: few

CDR3aa: CRAPGTTTDTQYF
CDR3nt: TGCAGGGCTCCCGGGACCACCACAGATACGCAGTATTTT
d_gene: -
j_gene: TRBJ2-3
v_gene: TRBV20-1
abundance: -

CDR3aa: CASSSQTDRAEAFF
CDR3nt: TGTGCCAGCAGCTCACAAACGGACAGGGCGGAAGCTTTCTTT
d_gene: TRBD1
j_gene: TRBJ1-1
v_gene: TRBV7-9
abundance: -

CDR3aa: CASSFGRQRNNEQFF
CDR3nt: TGTGCCAGCAGCTTCGGGAGACAGCGAAACAATGAGCAGTTCTTC
d_gene: -
j_gene: TRBJ2-1
v_gene: TRBV7-6
abundance: few

CDR3aa: CASTESVYGYTF
CDR3nt: TGTGCCAGCACCGAGTCCGTCTATGGCTACACCTTC
d_gene: -
j_gene: TRBJ1-2
v_gene: TRBV2
abundance: -

CDR3aa: CASSQGGQRGNTDTQYF
CDR3nt: TGTGCCAGCAGCCAAGGTGGTCAGCGGGGAAACACAGATACGCAGTATTTT
d_gene: TRBD2
j_gene: TRBJ2-3
v_gene: TRBV4-2
abundance: -

CDR3aa: CSARDRRGLNTGELFF
CDR3nt: TGCAGTGCTAGAGATCGGAGGGGGCTCAACACCGGGGAGCTGTTTTTT
d_gene: -
j_gene: TRBJ2-2
v_gene: TRBV20-1
abundance: -

CDR3aa: CAISESTWDRVNTEAFF
CDR3nt: TGTGCCATCAGTGAGTCGACTTGGGACAGGGTGAACACTGAAGCTTTCTTT
d_gene: TRBD1
j_gene: TRBJ1-1
v_gene: TRBV10-3
abundance: -

CDR3aa: CAISGSGRNTEAFF
CDR3nt: TGTGCCATCAGTGGCTCGGGGCGGAACACTGAAGCTTTCTTT
d_gene: -
j_gene: TRBJ1-1
v_gene: TRBV10-3
abundance: -

CDR3aa: CSARRLQGANGNTIYF
CDR3nt: TGCAGTGCTAGGAGATTACAGGGGGCAAATGGAAACACCATATATTTT
d_gene: TRBD1
j_gene: TRBJ1-3
v_gene: TRBV20-1
abundance: -

CDR3aa: CASSYFSWTGDGQQYF
CDR3nt: TGTGCCAGCAGTTACTTTTCCTGGACAGGGGACGGGCAGCAGTACTTC
d_gene: TRBD1
j_gene: TRBJ2-7
v_gene: TRBV6-5
abundance: -

CDR3aa: CASSFQLAYEQYF
CDR3nt: TGTGCCAGCAGTTTCCAACTAGCCTACGAGCAGTACTTC
d_gene: -
j_gene: TRBJ2-7
v_gene: TRBV27
abundance: few

CDR3aa: CASSLNRLAISGANVLTF
CDR3nt: TGTGCCAGCAGTTTGAATAGACTAGCAATTTCTGGGGCCAACGTCCTGACTTTC
d_gene: TRBD2
j_gene: TRBJ2-6
v_gene: TRBV27
abundance: -

CDR3aa: CSVEAFELETQYF
CDR3nt: TGCAGCGTTGAAGCTTTCGAGCTTGAGACCCAGTACTTC
d_gene: -
j_gene: TRBJ2-5
v_gene: TRBV29-1
abundance: -

CDR3aa: CASKLAGGLNEQFF
CDR3nt: TGTGCTAGCAAACTAGCGGGAGGATTGAATGAGCAGTTCTTC
d_gene: TRBD2
j_gene: TRBJ2-1
v_gene: TRBV7-7
abundance: -

CDR3aa: CASSEYFQGNYGYTF
CDR3nt: TGTGCCAGCAGTGAATATTTCCAGGGGAACTATGGCTACACCTTC
d_gene: -
j_gene: TRBJ1-2
v_gene: TRBV25-1
abundance: few

CDR3aa: CASSLGASTTCEQYF
CDR3nt: TGCGCCAGCAGCCTCGGGGCTTCAACCACCTGCGAGCAGTACTTC
d_gene: -
j_gene: TRBJ2-7
v_gene: TRBV4-1
abundance: -

CDR3aa: CASAGGRKNEKLFF
CDR3nt: TGCGCCAGCGCGGGGGGCCGGAAGAATGAAAAACTGTTTTTT
d_gene: -
j_gene: TRBJ1-4
v_gene: TRBV28
abundance: once

CDR3aa: CASSEDRPGDTQYF
CDR3nt: TGTGCCAGCAGCGAAGACCGACCGGGAGATACGCAGTATTTT
d_gene: -
j_gene: TRBJ2-3
v_gene: TRBV4-2
abundance: few

CDR3aa: CASSIETGTYNEQFF
CDR3nt: TGTGCCAGTAGTATAGAGACAGGGACCTACAATGAGCAGTTCTTC
d_gene: TRBD1
j_gene: TRBJ2-1
v_gene: TRBV19
abundance: few

CDR3aa: CASSVRPSGGLLNNEQFF
CDR3nt: TGTGCCAGCAGCGTCAGGCCTAGCGGGGGGCTACTTAACAATGAGCAGTTCTTC
d_gene: TRBD2
j_gene: TRBJ2-1
v_gene: TRBV9
abundance: -

CDR3aa: CASSPGWADTQYF
CDR3nt: TGTGCCAGCAGCCCTGGGTGGGCAGATACGCAGTATTTT
d_gene: -
j_gene: TRBJ2-3
v_gene: TRBV7-2
abundance: few

CDR3aa: CAISAGTENNEQFF
CDR3nt: TGTGCCATCAGTGCCGGGACAGAAAACAATGAGCAGTTCTTC
d_gene: TRBD1
j_gene: TRBJ2-1
v_gene: TRBV10-3
abundance: few

CDR3aa: CASTRTHSSREQYF
CDR3nt: TGTGCCAGCACCCGGACTCACAGCTCTCGCGAGCAGTACTTC
d_gene: -
j_gene: TRBJ2-7
v_gene: TRBV12-3/TRBV12-4
abundance: -

CDR3aa: CSALTSPTYEQYF
CDR3nt: TGCAGTGCTCTTACTAGCCCCACCTACGAGCAGTACTTC
d_gene: -
j_gene: TRBJ2-7
v_gene: TRBV20-1
abundance: -